This T cell receptor (beta chain) was recovered during a study of response to subunit inactivated influenza vaccine. Study results and limitations: With each seasonal influenza vaccination, the authors suggested, few new T cells are recruited.

MiXCR, run by TCRdb on the RT-PCR reads, gives a single entry per CDR3 protein. The repertoire holds just over 300,000 distinct CDR3 sequences, with 21% as singletons. This clonotype was counted many times. Its antigen is not known. The TCR was taken from a man between 50 and 70 years old who received an inactivated influenza vaccine. The sample was PBMCs from blood, taken 21 months after vaccination.

The CDR3 DNA reads TGCGCCAGCAGCCAAGACAGACTCTACGAGCAGTACTTC. It specifies CASSQDRLYEQYF. This chain connects TRBV4-3 to TRBJ2-7; D not certain. CDR1 and CDR2 from the germline V gene are LGHNA and YSLEER. V gave up 0 bases and J gave up 3 bases, with 6 bases separating them. The CDR3 loop spans 13 amino acids.